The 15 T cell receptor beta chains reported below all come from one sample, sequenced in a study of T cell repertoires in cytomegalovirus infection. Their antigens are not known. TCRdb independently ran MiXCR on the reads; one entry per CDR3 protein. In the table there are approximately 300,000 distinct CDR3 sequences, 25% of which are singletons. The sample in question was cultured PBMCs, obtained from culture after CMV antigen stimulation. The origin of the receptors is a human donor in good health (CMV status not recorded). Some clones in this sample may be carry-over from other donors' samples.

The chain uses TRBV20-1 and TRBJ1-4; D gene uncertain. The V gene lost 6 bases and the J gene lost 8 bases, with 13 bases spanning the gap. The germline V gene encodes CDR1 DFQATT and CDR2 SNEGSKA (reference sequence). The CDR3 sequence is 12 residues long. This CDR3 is CSANRRGEKLFF. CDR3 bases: TGCAGTGCAAACAGACGCGGGGAAAAACTGTTTTTT.

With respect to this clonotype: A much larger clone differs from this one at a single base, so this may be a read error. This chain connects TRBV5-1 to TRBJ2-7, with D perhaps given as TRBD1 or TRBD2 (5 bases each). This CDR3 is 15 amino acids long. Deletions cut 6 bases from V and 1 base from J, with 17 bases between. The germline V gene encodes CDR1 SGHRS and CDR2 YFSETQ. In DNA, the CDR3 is TGCGCCAGCAAGGATGGGACGGCGACTTCCTACGAGCAGTACTTC. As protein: CASKDGTATSYEQYF.

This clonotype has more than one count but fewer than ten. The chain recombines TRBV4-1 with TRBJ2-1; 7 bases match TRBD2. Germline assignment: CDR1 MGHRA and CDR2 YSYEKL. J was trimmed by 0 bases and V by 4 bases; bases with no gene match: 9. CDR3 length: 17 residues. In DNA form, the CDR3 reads TGCGCCAGCAGCCCAATCCTAGCGGATAGCTCCTACAATGAGCAGTTCTTC. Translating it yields CASSPILADSSYNEQFF.

CDR3 coding DNA: TGCAGTGCTAGAGACCCGACAGCGGGCACTGAAGCTTTCTTT. Amino acids: CSARDPTAGTEAFF. The rearrangement joins TRBV20-1 to TRBJ1-1; TRBD1 might be the D (5 bases). Germline CDR1 and CDR2: DFQATT and SNEGSKA (reference sequence). The CDR3 is 14 amino acids. Trimming took 0 bases from V and 4 from J, leaving 12 bases between them.

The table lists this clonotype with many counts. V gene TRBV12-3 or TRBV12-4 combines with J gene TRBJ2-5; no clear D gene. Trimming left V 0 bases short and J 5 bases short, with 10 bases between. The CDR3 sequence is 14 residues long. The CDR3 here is CASSLALRLETQYF. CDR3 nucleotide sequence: TGTGCCAGCAGTTTAGCGTTGCGGCTGGAGACCCAGTACTTC.

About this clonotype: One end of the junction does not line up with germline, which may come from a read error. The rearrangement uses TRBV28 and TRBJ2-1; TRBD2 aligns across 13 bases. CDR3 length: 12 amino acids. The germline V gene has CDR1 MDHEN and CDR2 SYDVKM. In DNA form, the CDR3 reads TGTGCTACGGGACTAGCGGGGTTGGAGCTGTTCTTC. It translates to CATGLAGLELFF.

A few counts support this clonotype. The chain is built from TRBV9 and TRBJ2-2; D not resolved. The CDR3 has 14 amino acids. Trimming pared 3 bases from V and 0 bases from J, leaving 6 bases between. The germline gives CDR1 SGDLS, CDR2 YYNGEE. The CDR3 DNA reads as TGTGCCAGCAGCGGACTTTCGAACACCGGGGAGCTGTTTTTT. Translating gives CASSGLSNTGELFF.

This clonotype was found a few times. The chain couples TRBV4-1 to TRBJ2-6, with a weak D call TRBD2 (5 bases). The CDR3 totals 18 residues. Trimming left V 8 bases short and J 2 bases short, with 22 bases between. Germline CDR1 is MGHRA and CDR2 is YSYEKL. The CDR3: CASSPLGLPTAGANVLTF. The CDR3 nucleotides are TGCGCCAGCTCCCCCCTAGGACTTCCCACGGCTGGGGCCAACGTCCTGACTTTC.

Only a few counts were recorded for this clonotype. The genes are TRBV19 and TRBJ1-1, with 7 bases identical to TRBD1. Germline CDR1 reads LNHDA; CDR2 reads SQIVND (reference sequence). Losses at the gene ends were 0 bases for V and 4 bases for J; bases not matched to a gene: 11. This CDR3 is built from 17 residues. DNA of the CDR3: TGTGCCAGTAGTATAGACCTAGACAGGGTGGAAGTCACTGAAGCTTTCTTT. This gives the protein CASSIDLDRVEVTEAFF.

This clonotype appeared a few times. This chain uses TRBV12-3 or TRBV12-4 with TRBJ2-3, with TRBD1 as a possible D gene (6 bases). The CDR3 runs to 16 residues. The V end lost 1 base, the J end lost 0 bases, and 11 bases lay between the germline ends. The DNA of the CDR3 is TGTGCCAGCAGTTTAGGGGGGCCGGGGAGCACAGATACGCAGTATTTT. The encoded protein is CASSLGGPGSTDTQYF.

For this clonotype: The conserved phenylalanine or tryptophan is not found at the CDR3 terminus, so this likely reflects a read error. The CDR3 DNA reads TGCGCCAGCAGTCTACAGGGAGTCGACTATGGCTACACCATC. Amino acids: CASSLQGVDYGYTI. The gene calls are TRBV5-1 and TRBJ1-2, with D perhaps matching TRBD1 (6 bases). Germline V gene data show CDR1 as SGHRS and CDR2 as YFSETQ. The length of the CDR3 is 14 residues. Trimming took 5 bases from V and 3 from J, leaving 14 bases between them.

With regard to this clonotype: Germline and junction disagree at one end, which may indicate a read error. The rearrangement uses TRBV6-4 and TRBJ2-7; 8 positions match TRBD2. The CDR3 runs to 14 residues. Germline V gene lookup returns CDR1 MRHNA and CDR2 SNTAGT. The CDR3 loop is CARSGVFTSGEQYF. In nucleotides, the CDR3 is TGTGCCAGGAGTGGGGTATTCACTAGCGGCGAGCAGTACTTC.

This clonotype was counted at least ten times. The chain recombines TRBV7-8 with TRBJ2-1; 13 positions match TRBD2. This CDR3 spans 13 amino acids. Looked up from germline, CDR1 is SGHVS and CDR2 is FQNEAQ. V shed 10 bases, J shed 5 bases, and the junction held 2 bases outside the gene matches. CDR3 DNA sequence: TGTGCCACAGGACTAGCGGGAGACAATGAGCAGTTCTTC. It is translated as CATGLAGDNEQFF.

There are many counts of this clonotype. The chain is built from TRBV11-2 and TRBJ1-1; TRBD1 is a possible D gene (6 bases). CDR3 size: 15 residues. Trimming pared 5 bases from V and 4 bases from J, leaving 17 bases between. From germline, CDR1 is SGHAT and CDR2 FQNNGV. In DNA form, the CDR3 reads TGTGCCAGCAGCCCCCAAATCCGGGACACCACTGAAGCTTTCTTT. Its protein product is CASSPQIRDTTEAFF.

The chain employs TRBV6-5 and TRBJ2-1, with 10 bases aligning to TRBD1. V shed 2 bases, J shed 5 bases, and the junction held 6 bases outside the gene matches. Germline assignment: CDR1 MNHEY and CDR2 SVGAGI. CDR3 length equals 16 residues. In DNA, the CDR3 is TGTGCCAGCAGTTACATCCTGGGGACAGGGGACAATGAGCAGTTCTTC. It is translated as CASSYILGTGDNEQFF.